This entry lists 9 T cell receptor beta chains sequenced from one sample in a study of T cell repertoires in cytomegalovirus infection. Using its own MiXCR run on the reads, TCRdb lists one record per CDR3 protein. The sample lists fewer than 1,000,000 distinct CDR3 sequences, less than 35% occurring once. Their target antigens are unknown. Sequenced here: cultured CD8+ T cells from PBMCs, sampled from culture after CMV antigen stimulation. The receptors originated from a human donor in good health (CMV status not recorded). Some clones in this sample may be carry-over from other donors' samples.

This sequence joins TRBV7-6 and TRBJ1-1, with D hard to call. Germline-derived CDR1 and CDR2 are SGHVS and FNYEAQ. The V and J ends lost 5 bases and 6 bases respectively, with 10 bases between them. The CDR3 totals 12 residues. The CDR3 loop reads CASSESGAEAFF. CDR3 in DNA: TGTGCCAGCAGCGAGAGCGGGGCTGAAGCTTTCTTT.

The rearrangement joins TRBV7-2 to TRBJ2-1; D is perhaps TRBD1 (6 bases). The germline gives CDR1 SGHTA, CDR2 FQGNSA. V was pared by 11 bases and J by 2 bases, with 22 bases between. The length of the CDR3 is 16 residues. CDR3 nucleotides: TGTGCCGGTAGCCCCTCCGACAGGTTCACCTACAATGAGCAGTTCTTC. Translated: CAGSPSDRFTYNEQFF.

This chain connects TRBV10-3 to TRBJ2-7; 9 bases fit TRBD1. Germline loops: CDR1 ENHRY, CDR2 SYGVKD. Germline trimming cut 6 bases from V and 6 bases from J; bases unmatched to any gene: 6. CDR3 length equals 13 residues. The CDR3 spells CAIRTGGRGEQYV. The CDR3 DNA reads TGTGCCATCAGGACAGGGGGACGGGGCGAGCAGTACGTC.

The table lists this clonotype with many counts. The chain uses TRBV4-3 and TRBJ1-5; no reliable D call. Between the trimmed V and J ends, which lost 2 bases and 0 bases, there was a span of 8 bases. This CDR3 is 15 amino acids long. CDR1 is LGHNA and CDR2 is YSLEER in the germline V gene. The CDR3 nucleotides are TGCGCCAGCAGCCAATCCCGGAATAGCAATCAGCCCCAGCATTTT. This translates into CASSQSRNSNQPQHF.

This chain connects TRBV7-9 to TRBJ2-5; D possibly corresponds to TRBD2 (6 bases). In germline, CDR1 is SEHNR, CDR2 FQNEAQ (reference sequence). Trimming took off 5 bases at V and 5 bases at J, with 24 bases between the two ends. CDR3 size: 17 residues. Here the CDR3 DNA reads TGTGCCAGCAGCACCCTCGTGGTAGCGGTTAGTGGGGAGACCCAGTACTTC. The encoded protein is CASSTLVVAVSGETQYF. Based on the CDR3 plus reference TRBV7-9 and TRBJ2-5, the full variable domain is DTGVSQNPRHKITKRGQNVTFRCDPISEHNRLYWYRQTLGQGPEFLTYFQNEAQLEKSRLLSDRFSAERPKGSFSTLEIQRTEQGDSAMYLCASSTLVVAVSGETQYFGPGTRLLVL.

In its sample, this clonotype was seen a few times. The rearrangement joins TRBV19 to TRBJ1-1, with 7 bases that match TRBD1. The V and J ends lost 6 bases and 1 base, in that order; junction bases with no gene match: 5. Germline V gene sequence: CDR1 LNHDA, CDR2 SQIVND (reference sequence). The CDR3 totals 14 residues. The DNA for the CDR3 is TGTGCCAGTAGGCGGGACAGATCGAACACTGAAGCTTTCTTT. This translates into CASRRDRSNTEAFF.

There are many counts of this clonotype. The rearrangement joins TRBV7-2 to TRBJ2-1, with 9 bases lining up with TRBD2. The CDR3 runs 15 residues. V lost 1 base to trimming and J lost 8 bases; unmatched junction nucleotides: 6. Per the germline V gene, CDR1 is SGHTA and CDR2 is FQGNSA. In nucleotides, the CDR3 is TGTGCCAGCAGCTTAGGGTGGCGGGGGGGCGATGAGCAGTTCTTC. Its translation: CASSLGWRGGDEQFF. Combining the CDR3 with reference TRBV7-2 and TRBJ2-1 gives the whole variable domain GAGVSQSPSNKVTEKGKDVELRCDPISGHTALYWYRQSLGQGLEFLIYFQGNSAPDKSGLPSDRFSAERTGGSVSTLTIQRTQQEDSAVYLCASSLGWRGGDEQFFGPGTRLTVL.

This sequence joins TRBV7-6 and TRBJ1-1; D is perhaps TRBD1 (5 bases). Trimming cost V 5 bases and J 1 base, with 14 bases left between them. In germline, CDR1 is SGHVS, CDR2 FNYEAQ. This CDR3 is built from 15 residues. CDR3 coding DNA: TGTGCCAGCAGCATCTCCCAGGGTCAGAACACTGAAGCTTTCTTT. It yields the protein CASSISQGQNTEAFF.

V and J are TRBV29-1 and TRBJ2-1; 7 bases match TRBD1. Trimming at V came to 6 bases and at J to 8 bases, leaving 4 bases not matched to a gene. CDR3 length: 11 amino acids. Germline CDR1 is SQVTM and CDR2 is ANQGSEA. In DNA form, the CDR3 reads TGCAGCGTGCCGGGGACAGATGAGCAGTTCTTC. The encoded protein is CSVPGTDEQFF.